The T cell receptor (beta chain) under discussion was sequenced for a study of blood T cells in healthy people across ages. Alongside a J-beta primer mix, a sample-barcoded 5' primer served in a second PCR lasting 7 to 11 cycles. TCRdb itself ran the 5' RACE reads through MiXCR, one entry per CDR3 protein. The sample includes around 1,000,000 distinct CDR3 sequences, about 23% of them seen just once. This sample was shared with a second study, whose subject was T cells of mothers and their children.

The sequence was obtained from a girl aged 2 to 10 in good health. Sequencing was carried out using blood.

The CDR3 is CSARQSPIWGYTF. CDR3 DNA sequence: TGCAGTGCTAGGCAGTCACCCATATGGGGCTACACCTTC. This rearrangement joins TRBV20-1 to TRBJ1-2; no firm D call. Trimming removed 3 bases from V and 8 bases from J, with 16 bases in between. Germline loops: CDR1 DFQATT, CDR2 SNEGSKA (reference sequence). The CDR3 length is 13 residues.